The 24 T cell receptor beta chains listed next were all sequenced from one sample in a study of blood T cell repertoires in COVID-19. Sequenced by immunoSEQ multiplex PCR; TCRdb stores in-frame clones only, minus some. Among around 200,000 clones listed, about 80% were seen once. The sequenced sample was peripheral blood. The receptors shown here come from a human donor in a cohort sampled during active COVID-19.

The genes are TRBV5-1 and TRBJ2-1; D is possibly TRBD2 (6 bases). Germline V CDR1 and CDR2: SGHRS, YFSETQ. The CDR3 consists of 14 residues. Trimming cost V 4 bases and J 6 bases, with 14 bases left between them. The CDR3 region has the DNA TGCGCCAGCAGCCCGGGCGGGATCCTCAATGAGCAGTTCTTC. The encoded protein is CASSPGGILNEQFF.

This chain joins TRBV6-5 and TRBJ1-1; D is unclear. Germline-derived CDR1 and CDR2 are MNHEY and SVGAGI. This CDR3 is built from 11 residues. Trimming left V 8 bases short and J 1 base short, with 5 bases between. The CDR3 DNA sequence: TGTGCCAGCTTTAAGAACACTGAAGCTTTCTTT. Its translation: CASFKNTEAFF.

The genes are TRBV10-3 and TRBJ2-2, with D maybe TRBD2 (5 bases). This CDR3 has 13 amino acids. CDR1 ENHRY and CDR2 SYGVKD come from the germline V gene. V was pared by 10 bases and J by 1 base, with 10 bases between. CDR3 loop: CATGRGNTGELFF. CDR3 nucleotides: TGTGCCACCGGTCGGGGGAACACCGGGGAGCTGTTTTTT.

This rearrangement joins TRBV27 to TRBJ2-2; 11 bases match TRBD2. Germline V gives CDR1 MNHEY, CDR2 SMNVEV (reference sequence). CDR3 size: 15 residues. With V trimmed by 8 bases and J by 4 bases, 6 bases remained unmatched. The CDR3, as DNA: TGTGCCAGCGGCATAGGACTAGCGGGCACCGGGGAGCTGTTTTTT. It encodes CASGIGLAGTGELFF.

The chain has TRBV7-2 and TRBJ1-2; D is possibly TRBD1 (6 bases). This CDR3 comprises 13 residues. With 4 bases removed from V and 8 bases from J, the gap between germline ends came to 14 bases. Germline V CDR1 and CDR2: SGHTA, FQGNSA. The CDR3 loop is CASSSGDRRGYTF. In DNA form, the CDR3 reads TGTGCCAGCAGCTCAGGGGACCGCCGGGGCTACACCTTC.

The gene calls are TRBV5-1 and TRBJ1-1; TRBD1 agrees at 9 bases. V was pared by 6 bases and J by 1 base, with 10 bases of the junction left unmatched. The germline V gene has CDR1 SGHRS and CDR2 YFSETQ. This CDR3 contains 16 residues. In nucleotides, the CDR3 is TGCGCCAGCAACCTATTACAGGGGGCCGGGAACACTGAAGCTTTCTTT. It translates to CASNLLQGAGNTEAFF. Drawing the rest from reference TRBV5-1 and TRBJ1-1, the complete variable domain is KAGVTQTPRYLIKTRGQQVTLSCSPISGHRSVSWYQQTPGQGLQFLFEYFSETQRNKGNFPGRFSGRQFSNSRSEMNVSTLELGDSALYLCASNLLQGAGNTEAFFGQGTRLTVV.

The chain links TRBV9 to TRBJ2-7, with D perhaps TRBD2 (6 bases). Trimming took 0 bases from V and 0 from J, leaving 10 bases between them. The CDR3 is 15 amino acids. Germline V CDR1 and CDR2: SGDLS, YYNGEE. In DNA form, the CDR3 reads TGTGCCAGCAGCGTAGGCGGGACGGCCTCCTACGAGCAGTACTTC. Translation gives CASSVGGTASYEQYF.

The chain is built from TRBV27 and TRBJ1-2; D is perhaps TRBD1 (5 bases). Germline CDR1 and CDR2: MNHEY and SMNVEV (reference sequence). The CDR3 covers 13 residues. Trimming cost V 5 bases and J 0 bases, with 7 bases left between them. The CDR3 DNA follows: TGTGCCAGCAGTACAGGAACTAACTATGGCTACACCTTC. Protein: CASSTGTNYGYTF.

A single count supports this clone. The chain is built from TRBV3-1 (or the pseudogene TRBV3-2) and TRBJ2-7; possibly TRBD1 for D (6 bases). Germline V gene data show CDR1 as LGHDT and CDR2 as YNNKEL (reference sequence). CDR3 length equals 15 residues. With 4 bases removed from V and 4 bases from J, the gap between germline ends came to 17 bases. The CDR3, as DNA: TGTGCCAGCAGCCCCCCAGGGGTACGGGTATACGAGCAGTACTTC. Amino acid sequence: CASSPPGVRVYEQYF.

The CDR3 sequence is CASSLVGYNEQFF. The CDR3 bases are TGCGCCAGCAGTCTAGTGGGTTACAATGAGCAGTTCTTC. The chain combines TRBV5-1 with TRBJ2-1; D remains unclear. The CDR3 is 13 residues long. CDR1 is SGHRS, CDR2 YFSETQ, per germline. Trimming took 5 bases from V and 4 from J, leaving 10 bases between them. The whole variable domain, filled in from reference TRBV5-1 and TRBJ2-1, reads KAGVTQTPRYLIKTRGQQVTLSCSPISGHRSVSWYQQTPGQGLQFLFEYFSETQRNKGNFPGRFSGRQFSNSRSEMNVSTLELGDSALYLCASSLVGYNEQFFGPGTRLTVL.

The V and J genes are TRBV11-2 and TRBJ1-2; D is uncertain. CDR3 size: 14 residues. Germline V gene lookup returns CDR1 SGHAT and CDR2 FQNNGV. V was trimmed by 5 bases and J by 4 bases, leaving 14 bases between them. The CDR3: CASSPELHRYGYTF. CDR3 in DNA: TGTGCCAGCAGCCCGGAGCTACACCGCTATGGCTACACCTTC. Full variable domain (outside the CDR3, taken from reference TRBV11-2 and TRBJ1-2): EAGVAQSPRYKIIEKRQSVAFWCNPISGHATLYWYQQILGQGPKLLIQFQNNGVVDDSQLPKDRFSAERLKGVDSTLKIQPAKLEDSAVYLCASSPELHRYGYTFGSGTRLTVV.

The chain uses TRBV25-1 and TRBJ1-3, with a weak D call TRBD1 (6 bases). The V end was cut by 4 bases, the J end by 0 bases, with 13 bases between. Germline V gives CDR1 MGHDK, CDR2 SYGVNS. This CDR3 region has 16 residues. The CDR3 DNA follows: TGTGCCAGCAGTGCACATCAGGGGTCCTCTGGAAACACCATATATTTT. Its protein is CASSAHQGSSGNTIYF.

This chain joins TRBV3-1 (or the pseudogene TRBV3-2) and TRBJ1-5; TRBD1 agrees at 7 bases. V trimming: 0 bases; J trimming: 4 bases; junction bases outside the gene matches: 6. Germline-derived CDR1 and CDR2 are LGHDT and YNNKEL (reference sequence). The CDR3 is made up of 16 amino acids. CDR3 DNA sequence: TGTGCCAGCAGCCAAGAGGCGACAGGGTTAAATCAGCCCCAGCATTTT. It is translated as CASSQEATGLNQPQHF.

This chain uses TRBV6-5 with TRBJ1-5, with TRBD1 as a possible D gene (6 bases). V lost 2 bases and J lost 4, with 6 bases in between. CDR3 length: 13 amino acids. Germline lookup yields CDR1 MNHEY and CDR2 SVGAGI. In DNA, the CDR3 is TGTGCCAGCAGTTACACAGGGAATCAGCCCCAGCATTTT. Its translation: CASSYTGNQPQHF.

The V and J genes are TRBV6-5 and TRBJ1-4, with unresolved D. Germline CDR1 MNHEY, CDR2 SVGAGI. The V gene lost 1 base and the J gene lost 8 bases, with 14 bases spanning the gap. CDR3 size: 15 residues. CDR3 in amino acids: CASSYFGETGEKLFF. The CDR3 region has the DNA TGTGCCAGCAGTTACTTTGGAGAGACTGGGGAAAAACTGTTTTTT.

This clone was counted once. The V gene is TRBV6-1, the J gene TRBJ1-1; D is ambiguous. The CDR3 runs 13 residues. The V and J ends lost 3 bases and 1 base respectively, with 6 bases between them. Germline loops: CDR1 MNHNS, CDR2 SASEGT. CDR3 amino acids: CASSDWRNTEAFF. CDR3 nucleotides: TGTGCCAGCAGTGATTGGAGGAACACTGAAGCTTTCTTT.

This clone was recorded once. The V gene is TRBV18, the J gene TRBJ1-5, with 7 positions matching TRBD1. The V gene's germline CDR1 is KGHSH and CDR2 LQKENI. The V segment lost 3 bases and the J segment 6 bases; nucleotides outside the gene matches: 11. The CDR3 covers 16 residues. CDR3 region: CASSPSSRQGGQPQHF. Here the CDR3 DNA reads TGTGCCAGCTCACCTTCGTCCCGACAGGGCGGTCAGCCCCAGCATTTT.

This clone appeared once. In DNA, the CDR3 is TGTGCCATCCGGGCAGCGGGGGGGGCAAAAACCGGGGAGCTGTTTTTT. Protein: CAIRAAGGAKTGELFF. This chain uses TRBV10-3 with TRBJ2-2, with 10 bases identical to TRBD2. Losses at the gene ends were 8 bases for V and 5 bases for J; bases not matched to a gene: 11. Germline V gene lookup returns CDR1 ENHRY and CDR2 SYGVKD. This CDR3 is built from 16 residues.

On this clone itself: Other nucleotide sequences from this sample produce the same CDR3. For the CDR3, the DNA is TGTGCCAGCAGCTTCGACTCCTCCTACGAGCAGTACTTC. Protein: CASSFDSSYEQYF. The chain couples TRBV7-9 to TRBJ2-7; D is ambiguous. With 3 bases removed from V and 0 bases from J, the gap between germline ends came to 6 bases. Looked up from germline, CDR1 is SEHNR and CDR2 is FQNEAQ (reference sequence). There are 13 residues in the CDR3.

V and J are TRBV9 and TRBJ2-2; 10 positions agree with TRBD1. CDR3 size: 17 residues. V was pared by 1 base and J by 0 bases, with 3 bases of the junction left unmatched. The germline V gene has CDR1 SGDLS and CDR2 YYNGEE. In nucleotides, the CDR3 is TGTGCCAGCAGCGTACGGGACAGGGGACCGAACACCGGGGAGCTGTTTTTT. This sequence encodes CASSVRDRGPNTGELFF.

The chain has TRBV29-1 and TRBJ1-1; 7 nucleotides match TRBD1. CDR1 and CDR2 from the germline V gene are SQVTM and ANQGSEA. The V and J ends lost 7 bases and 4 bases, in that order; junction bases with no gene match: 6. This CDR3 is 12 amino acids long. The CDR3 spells CSARGEVTEAFF. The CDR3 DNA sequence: TGCAGCGCCAGGGGGGAGGTCACTGAAGCTTTCTTT.

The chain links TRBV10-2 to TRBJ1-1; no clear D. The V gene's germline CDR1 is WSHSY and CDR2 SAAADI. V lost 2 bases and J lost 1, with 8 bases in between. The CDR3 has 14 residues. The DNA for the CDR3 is TGCGCCAGCAGTGAGGGAGACCGGAACACTGAAGCTTTCTTT. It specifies CASSEGDRNTEAFF.

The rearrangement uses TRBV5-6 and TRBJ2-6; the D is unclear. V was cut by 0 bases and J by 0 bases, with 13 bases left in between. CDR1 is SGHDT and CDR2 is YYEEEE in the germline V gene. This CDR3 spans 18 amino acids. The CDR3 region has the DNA TGTGCCAGCAGCTTGGTTCCGCAGTTATTCTCTGGGGCCAACGTCCTGACTTTC. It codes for CASSLVPQLFSGANVLTF.

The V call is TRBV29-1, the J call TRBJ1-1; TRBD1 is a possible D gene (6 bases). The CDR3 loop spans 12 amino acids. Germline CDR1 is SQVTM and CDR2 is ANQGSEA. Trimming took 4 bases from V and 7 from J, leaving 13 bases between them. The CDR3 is CSVVWGQGEAFF. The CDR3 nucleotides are TGCAGCGTTGTTTGGGGGCAAGGTGAAGCTTTCTTT. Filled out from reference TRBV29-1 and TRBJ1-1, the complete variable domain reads SAVISQKPSRDICQRGTSLTIQCQVDSQVTMMFWYRQQPGQSLTLIATANQGSEATYESGFVIDKFPISRPNLTFSTLTVSNMSPEDSSIYLCSVVWGQGEAFFGQGTRLTVV.